The 29 T cell receptor beta chains below were found in one sample sequenced in a study of cytomegalovirus exposure and HLA in healthy donors. This PCR relied on a set of 60 Vbeta primers and 13 Jbeta primers. TCRdb's table, derived via immunoSEQ multiplex PCR, lists solely in-frame clones and lacks some. This table has more than 200,000 clones, approximately 80% appearing once. The sequenced material came from PBMCs. These receptors were obtained from a girl aged 5-17 years in good health and CMV-seronegative.

The CDR3 spells CASSLRTGYEQYF. The CDR3, as DNA: TGTGCCAGTAGTCTCCGGACAGGCTACGAGCAGTACTTC. This rearrangement joins TRBV19 to TRBJ2-7, with TRBD1 matching over 7 bases. The CDR3 has 13 residues. Trimming took 5 bases from V and 3 from J; bases not matched to a gene: 4. Germline CDR1 and CDR2: LNHDA and SQIVND (reference sequence).

The chain employs TRBV19 and TRBJ2-1, with D possibly TRBD1 on 5 matching bases. The CDR3 covers 14 residues. Trimming removed 5 bases from V and 6 bases from J, with 14 bases in between. Per germline, CDR1 LNHDA and CDR2 SQIVND (reference sequence). The CDR3 DNA reads as TGTGCCAGTAGTGTCCAGGGTCTACTCAATGAGCAGTTCTTC. Translating it yields CASSVQGLLNEQFF.

The chain uses TRBV7-2 and TRBJ2-3, with D tentatively TRBD2 (5 bases). CDR3 length equals 14 residues. Trimming removed 2 bases at V and 1 base at J, with 7 bases between. CDR1 is SGHTA, CDR2 FQGNSA, per germline. DNA for the CDR3: TGTGCCAGCAGCTTAACCGGGGGCACAGATACGCAGTATTTT. Protein: CASSLTGGTDTQYF. The entire variable domain, with the rest obtained from reference TRBV7-2 and TRBJ2-3, is as follows: GAGVSQSPSNKVTEKGKDVELRCDPISGHTALYWYRQSLGQGLEFLIYFQGNSAPDKSGLPSDRFSAERTGGSVSTLTIQRTQQEDSAVYLCASSLTGGTDTQYFGPGTRLTVL.

The chain links TRBV18 to TRBJ2-7, with D possibly matching TRBD1 (6 bases). Trimming pared 2 bases from V and 2 bases from J, leaving 7 bases between. CDR1 and CDR2 from the germline V gene are KGHSH and LQKENI. The CDR3 is 13 residues long. Here the CDR3 DNA reads TGTGCCAGCTCACCAAAGGGGGCCTACGAGCAGTACTTC. It yields the protein CASSPKGAYEQYF.

The chain carries TRBV6-5 and TRBJ2-2, with TRBD2 matching over 8 bases. V was pared by 3 bases and J by 7 bases, with 7 bases of the junction left unmatched. The CDR3 sequence is 15 residues long. From germline, CDR1 is MNHEY and CDR2 SVGAGI. The CDR3 is CASSYLSGRVGELFF. DNA for the CDR3: TGTGCCAGCAGTTATCTGTCCGGGAGGGTCGGGGAGCTGTTTTTT.

In this sample, this clone turned up a few times. The chain carries TRBV5-1 and TRBJ2-3; D gene uncertain. CDR1 is SGHRS and CDR2 is YFSETQ in the germline V gene. The V gene lost 6 bases and the J gene lost 7 bases, with 21 bases spanning the gap. This CDR3 has 15 amino acids. Written as DNA, the CDR3 is TGCGCCAGCAAGGAGTTGTCTACCTCGGCCAATACGCAGTATTTT. It is translated as CASKELSTSANTQYF.

This chain connects TRBV28 to TRBJ2-7, with TRBD1 as a possible D gene (5 bases). CDR1 and CDR2 from the germline V gene are MDHEN and SYDVKM. The CDR3 contains 18 residues. V was cut by 8 bases and J by 0 bases, with 26 bases left in between. For the CDR3, the DNA is TGTGCCAGCGCGCCCCCTTTGGGCAGGGCCTCTACCTCCTACGAGCAGTACTTC. Its protein product is CASAPPLGRASTSYEQYF.

To note about this clone: Germline is not matched at one junction end, which may reflect a read error. The same CDR3 can be traced to other DNA sequences in this sample. The chain has TRBV28 and TRBJ1-1, with D perhaps TRBD1 (5 bases). The CDR3 spans 15 residues. Germline assignment: CDR1 MDHEN and CDR2 SYDVKM. CDR3 sequence reads: CASSLYGGKNTEAFF. CDR3 in DNA: TGTGCCAGCAGTTTATATGGGGGGAAGAACACTGAAGCCTTCTTT.

The chain is built from TRBV14 and TRBJ2-1; no definite D call. Trimming removed 4 bases at V and 3 bases at J, with 10 bases between. Germline V gene sequence: CDR1 SGHDN, CDR2 FVKESK. The CDR3 length is 14 residues. CDR3 residues: CASSLNLGYNEQFF. DNA for the CDR3: TGTGCCAGCAGCCTCAACCTCGGCTACAATGAGCAGTTCTTC. Using reference TRBV14 and TRBJ2-1 for the parts outside the CDR3, the full variable domain is EAGVTQFPSHSVIEKGQTVTLRCDPISGHDNLYWYRRVMGKEIKFLLHFVKESKQDESGMPNNRFLAERTGGTYSTLKVQPAELEDSGVYFCASSLNLGYNEQFFGPGTRLTVL.

This rearrangement joins TRBV5-5 to TRBJ1-1; D remains ambiguous. The V and J ends lost 7 bases and 4 bases respectively, with 20 bases between them. The length of the CDR3 is 15 residues. CDR1 is SGHKS and CDR2 is YYEKEE in the germline V gene (reference sequence). DNA for the CDR3: TGTGCCAGCCTCCAGACCGGGTGGTCTAGCACTGAAGCTTTCTTT. Translating it yields CASLQTGWSSTEAFF.

This clone occurred a few times. CDR3 DNA: TGTGCCAGCAGTTACGGGGACAGCTCCTACGAGCAGTACTTC. Translation: CASSYGDSSYEQYF. V gene TRBV6-6 combines with J gene TRBJ2-7; TRBD1 aligns across 7 bases. The CDR3 is made up of 14 amino acids. Trimming took 2 bases from V and 0 from J; bases not matched to a gene: 1. Germline assignment: CDR1 MNHNY and CDR2 SVGAGI (reference sequence).

J is TRBJ2-5 and V is TRBV27, with 11 bases aligning to TRBD1. The V segment lost 5 bases and the J segment 9 bases; nucleotides outside the gene matches: 8. Germline V gene sequence: CDR1 MNHEY, CDR2 SMNVEV (reference sequence). This CDR3 is 14 amino acids long. The DNA of the CDR3 is TGTGCCAGCAGTCCAAGGACAGGGGGCGAGGCCCAGTACTTC. As protein: CASSPRTGGEAQYF.

The table lists this clone with a few counts. Here the CDR3 DNA reads TGTGCCAGCAGCAGGGACAGGGGTTACGAGCAGTACTTC. As protein: CASSRDRGYEQYF. This chain uses TRBV21-1 with TRBJ2-7; the table calls TRBD1, which could not be checked here. TRBV21-1 counts as a pseudogene. This CDR3 contains 13 residues.

V gene TRBV5-4 combines with J gene TRBJ2-7, with TRBD1 matching 9 bases. This CDR3 comprises 14 residues. The ends lost 5 bases at V and 6 bases at J; junction bases unmatched: 9. CDR1 and CDR2 (germline): SGHNT, YYREEE (reference sequence). CDR3 sequence: CASRSWTGEGEQYF. In nucleotides, the CDR3 is TGTGCCAGCAGAAGCTGGACAGGGGAAGGCGAGCAGTACTTC.

This chain connects TRBV6-5 to TRBJ1-1; TRBD1 matches 11 bases. Germline V gives CDR1 MNHEY, CDR2 SVGAGI. The CDR3 totals 15 residues. The trim removed 2 bases at V and 6 bases at J, leaving 5 bases unmatched. CDR3 residues: CASSYPGTGGSEAFF. In DNA form, the CDR3 reads TGTGCCAGCAGTTACCCCGGGACAGGGGGTTCTGAAGCTTTCTTT.

V is TRBV6-5 and J is TRBJ1-1, with D possibly matching TRBD1 (6 bases). Trimming took 5 bases from V and 2 from J, leaving 12 bases between them. This CDR3 spans 14 amino acids. CDR1 and CDR2 from the germline V gene are MNHEY and SVGAGI. CDR3 bases: TGTGCCAGCAGTAACCGGGACACCAACACTGAAGCTTTCTTT. Its protein product is CASSNRDTNTEAFF.

The chain has TRBV6-1 and TRBJ2-7; D is unresolved. Trimming pared 7 bases from V and 2 bases from J, leaving 12 bases between. This CDR3 has 13 residues. CDR1 MNHNS and CDR2 SASEGT come from the germline V gene. The CDR3 DNA reads as TGTGCCAGCAATTTTCACAGACCCTACGAGCAGTACTTC. Its protein product is CASNFHRPYEQYF.

V and J are TRBV7-3 and TRBJ2-5; TRBD2 might be the D (6 bases). CDR3 length: 16 residues. Germline V gene data show CDR1 as SGHTA and CDR2 as FQGTGA. V was clipped by 3 bases and J by 5 bases, with 19 bases between them. The CDR3 sequence: CASSFLPRGTGETQYF. The CDR3, as DNA: TGTGCCAGCAGCTTCCTTCCGCGGGGCACTGGGGAGACCCAGTACTTC.

This sequence joins TRBV5-1 and TRBJ1-4; D ambiguous. The CDR3 totals 17 residues. Germline V gives CDR1 SGHRS, CDR2 YFSETQ. Trimming took 0 bases from V and 1 from J, leaving 13 bases between them. Written as DNA, the CDR3 is TGCGCCAGCAGCTTGGTGGCCGGGGTGGAAACTAATGAAAAACTGTTTTTT. This sequence encodes CASSLVAGVETNEKLFF.

This chain connects TRBV4-3 to TRBJ2-1; maybe TRBD1 (5 bases). Germline CDR1 reads LGHNA; CDR2 reads YSLEER. V was trimmed by 1 base and J by 7 bases, leaving 14 bases between them. The CDR3 covers 15 residues. The CDR3, as DNA: TGCGCCAGCAGCCAAGGGGAAAGGCCAGGGAATGAGCAGTTCTTC. Translated, it gives CASSQGERPGNEQFF.

The rearrangement links TRBV12-5 to TRBJ2-2; possible D gene TRBD1, 6 bases. The ends were cut back, 2 bases at V and 7 bases at J, with 14 bases in the middle. The CDR3 loop spans 15 amino acids. Looked up from germline, CDR1 is LGHNT and CDR2 is FRNRAP. Written as DNA, the CDR3 is TGTGCTAGTGGTTTGCTTACAGGGTTGCGCGGGGAGCTGTTTTTT. Its protein is CASGLLTGLRGELFF.

This clone is a singleton in its sample. The J gene is TRBJ2-1, the V gene TRBV30, with 9 positions matching TRBD1. V trimming: 3 bases; J trimming: 6 bases; junction bases outside the gene matches: 6. The CDR3 runs 14 residues. Germline loops: CDR1 GTSNPN, CDR2 SVGIG (reference sequence). The CDR3 DNA sequence: TGTGCCTGGAGCTACGGGACAGGGACCAATGAGCAGTTCTTC. Its translation is CAWSYGTGTNEQFF.

This clone was counted once. The V call is TRBV7-8, the J call TRBJ2-1, with 8 bases that match TRBD2. V lost 8 bases, J lost 7 bases, and 13 bases stayed unmatched. The CDR3 runs to 15 residues. Germline-derived CDR1 and CDR2 are SGHVS and FQNEAQ. The CDR3 loop is CASGQSGRGGNEQFF. The CDR3 region has the DNA TGTGCCAGCGGTCAGAGCGGGAGAGGTGGAAATGAGCAGTTCTTC.

The chain couples TRBV9 to TRBJ1-3; no clear D gene. The V and J ends lost 2 bases and 0 bases respectively, with 9 bases between them. Germline V gene lookup returns CDR1 SGDLS and CDR2 YYNGEE. The CDR3 is 15 residues long. The CDR3 loop is CASSVDTASGNTIYF. DNA for the CDR3: TGTGCCAGCAGCGTCGACACCGCCTCTGGAAACACCATATATTTT.

This sequence joins TRBV9 and TRBJ1-3; perhaps TRBD1 as D (6 bases). CDR3 size: 15 residues. Trimming cost V 0 bases and J 7 bases, with 14 bases left between them. Germline loops: CDR1 SGDLS, CDR2 YYNGEE. CDR3 bases: TGTGCCAGCAGCGTAGATGGGACATCACGGAACACCATATATTTT. Protein: CASSVDGTSRNTIYF.

The chain is built from TRBV6-4 and TRBJ2-1; 8 bases are shared with TRBD1. V trimming: 3 bases; J trimming: 8 bases; junction bases outside the gene matches: 12. The germline gives CDR1 MRHNA, CDR2 SNTAGT. The CDR3 is 16 residues long. In DNA form, the CDR3 reads TGTGCCAGCAGTGATAACCCCGGACAGGGAAAGGATGAGCAGTTCTTC. Translation: CASSDNPGQGKDEQFF.

The J gene is TRBJ1-2, the V gene TRBV28; D is undetermined. V shed 1 base and J shed 8 bases, with 14 bases lying between them. CDR1 and CDR2 from the germline V gene are MDHEN and SYDVKM. This CDR3 spans 14 amino acids. This CDR3 reads CASSLSVAAGGYTF. CDR3 sequence (DNA): TGTGCCAGCAGTTTATCCGTCGCCGCGGGGGGCTACACCTTC.

This clone was found a few times. The chain is built from TRBV5-1 and TRBJ1-4; 9 bases are shared with TRBD1. CDR3 length: 16 amino acids. V lost 0 bases to trimming and J lost 7 bases; unmatched junction nucleotides: 7. Germline lookup yields CDR1 SGHRS and CDR2 YFSETQ. CDR3 sequence: CASSLDRGPSGEKLFF. CDR3 in DNA: TGCGCCAGCAGCTTGGACAGGGGGCCCTCGGGTGAAAAACTGTTTTTT. The full variable domain, with the rest looked up from reference TRBV5-1 and TRBJ1-4, is KAGVTQTPRYLIKTRGQQVTLSCSPISGHRSVSWYQQTPGQGLQFLFEYFSETQRNKGNFPGRFSGRQFSNSRSEMNVSTLELGDSALYLCASSLDRGPSGEKLFFGSGTQLSVL.

The rearrangement joins TRBV14 to TRBJ2-3; no reliable D call. Germline CDR1 reads SGHDN; CDR2 reads FVKESK. Trimming stripped 2 bases from V and 0 bases from J, with 15 bases between. The CDR3 has 17 amino acids. CDR3 amino acids: CASSQYDPPRSTDTQYF. The DNA for the CDR3 is TGTGCCAGCAGCCAATATGATCCTCCTAGAAGCACAGATACGCAGTATTTT.